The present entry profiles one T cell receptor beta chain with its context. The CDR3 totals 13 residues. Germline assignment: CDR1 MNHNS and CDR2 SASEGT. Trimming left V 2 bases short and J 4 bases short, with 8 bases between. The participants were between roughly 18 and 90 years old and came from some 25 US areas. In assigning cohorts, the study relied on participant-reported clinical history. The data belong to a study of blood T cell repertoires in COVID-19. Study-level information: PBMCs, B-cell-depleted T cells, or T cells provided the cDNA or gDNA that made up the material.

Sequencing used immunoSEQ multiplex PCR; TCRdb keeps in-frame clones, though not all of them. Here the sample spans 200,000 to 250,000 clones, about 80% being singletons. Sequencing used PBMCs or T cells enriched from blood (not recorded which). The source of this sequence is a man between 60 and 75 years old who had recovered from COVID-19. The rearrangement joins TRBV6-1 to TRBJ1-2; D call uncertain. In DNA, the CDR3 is TGTGCCAGCAGTGAAAGACACCTCTATGGCTACACCTTC. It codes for CASSERHLYGYTF.